Listed here are 7 T cell receptor beta chains from one sample, sequenced in a study of T-cell reconstitution after alpha-beta-depleted transplantation in children. The TCRbeta library was prepared with unique molecular identifiers. A single record per CDR3 protein comes from TCRdb applying MiXCR to the PCR reads. Of nearly 550,000 distinct CDR3 sequences listed, 15% to 20% are singletons. Sequencing was performed on PBMCs from the stem cell graft donor, taken from the stem cell graft. These receptors were obtained from a human donor who donated a stem cell graft to a child with acute lymphoblastic leukemia.

The chain carries TRBV20-1 and TRBJ2-1; no clear D gene. The CDR3 runs to 17 residues. The V and J ends lost 2 bases and 6 bases respectively, with 23 bases between them. Germline V lookup: CDR1 DFQATT, CDR2 SNEGSKA (reference sequence). DNA for the CDR3: TGCAGTGCTAGATTTAGTCCCGACATCTGGAGTCTCAATGAGCAGTTCTTC. Residues: CSARFSPDIWSLNEQFF.

The V and J genes are TRBV12-3 or TRBV12-4 and TRBJ2-5; 7 nucleotides match TRBD2. V dropped 3 bases and J dropped 5; count of bases not matched to a gene: 9. The CDR3 consists of 15 residues. CDR3 DNA sequence: TGTGCCAGCAGTTTTCGTGGGAGGGATGGGGAGACCCAGTACTTC. Translation gives CASSFRGRDGETQYF.

The chain links TRBV10-1 to TRBJ2-1; D gene ambiguous. Germline CDR1 WNHNN, CDR2 SYGVQD (reference sequence). The CDR3 covers 12 residues. The germline V and J ends were trimmed by 4 bases and 10 bases, with 11 bases remaining between them. The CDR3 region is CASSGSLREQFF. DNA of the CDR3: TGCGCCAGCAGTGGTTCTTTACGGGAGCAGTTCTTC.

The chain joins TRBV9 to TRBJ2-2; 11 bases agree with TRBD2. V lost 3 bases and J lost 4; bases outside the gene matches: 5. CDR1 and CDR2 (germline): SGDLS, YYNGEE. This CDR3 is built from 16 residues. The CDR3 spells CASSGSGRAATGELFF. The CDR3 region has the DNA TGTGCCAGCAGCGGTAGCGGGAGGGCCGCCACCGGGGAGCTGTTTTTT.

This clonotype was seen a handful of times. The V call is TRBV9, the J call TRBJ2-7; 7 bases line up with TRBD1. CDR3 length: 15 residues. Trimming at V came to 2 bases and at J to 6 bases, leaving 11 bases not matched to a gene. Germline V lookup: CDR1 SGDLS, CDR2 YYNGEE. This CDR3 reads CASSVGGRGKAEQYF. CDR3 sequence (DNA): TGTGCCAGCAGCGTGGGCGGCAGGGGGAAGGCCGAGCAGTACTTC.

This clonotype has a handful of counts. This chain connects TRBV5-1 to TRBJ2-7; D gene unclear. This CDR3 is built from 14 residues. CDR1 is SGHRS and CDR2 is YFSETQ in the germline V gene. V lost 0 bases and J 0 bases, leaving 7 bases between the germline ends. This CDR3 reads CASSLGRTSYEQYF. CDR3 in DNA: TGCGCCAGCAGCTTGGGTCGCACCTCCTACGAGCAGTACTTC.

This clonotype was seen only a few times. The V and J genes are TRBV20-1 and TRBJ1-3, with D perhaps TRBD1 (6 bases). The CDR3 contains 14 residues. Germline V lookup: CDR1 DFQATT, CDR2 SNEGSKA (reference sequence). V was shortened by 5 bases and J by 1 base, with 12 bases between the two germline ends. CDR3 sequence (DNA): TGCAGTGCTCTTGGGGGGGCATCTGGAAACACCATATATTTT. Amino acid sequence: CSALGGASGNTIYF.